The source of this T cell receptor (beta chain) is a study of blood T cells in healthy people across ages. Details on this clonotype: The target antigen is unknown.

Every donor gave about 9 milliliters of peripheral blood. Overall study results and limits: A roughly linear fall in TCR beta diversity per million T cells was seen with increasing age.

Alongside a J-beta primer mix, a sample-barcoded 5' primer served in a second PCR lasting about 7 to 11 cycles. Every cDNA molecule carried a tag from a template-switch adaptor bearing 12 random nucleotides. At least 3 million CDR3-containing paired-end reads were obtained per sample. TCRdb itself ran the 5' RACE reads through MiXCR, one entry per CDR3 protein. Altogether some 710,000 distinct CDR3 sequences are present, 35% to 60% being singletons, with the ten largest covering approximately 18%. The germline V gene encodes CDR1 DFQATT and CDR2 SNEGSKA (reference sequence). The CDR3 is made up of 14 amino acids. The V and J ends lost 3 bases and 3 bases, in that order; junction bases with no gene match: 7.

Sequencing was performed on blood. This clonotype was obtained from an elderly man in good health. This rearrangement joins TRBV20-1 to TRBJ2-7, with 8 bases fitting TRBD2. CDR3 coding DNA: TGCAGTGCTAGCCCTCCCGGGAGGGGCTACGAGCAGTACTTC. This encodes CSASPPGRGYEQYF.